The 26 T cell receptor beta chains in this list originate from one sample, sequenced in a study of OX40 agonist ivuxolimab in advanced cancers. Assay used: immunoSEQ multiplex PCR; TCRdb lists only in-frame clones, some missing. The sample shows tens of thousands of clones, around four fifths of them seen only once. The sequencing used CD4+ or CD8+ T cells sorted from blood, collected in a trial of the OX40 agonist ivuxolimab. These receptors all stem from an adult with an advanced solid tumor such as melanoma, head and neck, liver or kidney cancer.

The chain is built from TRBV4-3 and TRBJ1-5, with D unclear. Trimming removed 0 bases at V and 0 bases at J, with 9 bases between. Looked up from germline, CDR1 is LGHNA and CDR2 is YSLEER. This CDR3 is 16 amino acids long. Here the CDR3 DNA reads TGCGCCAGCAGCCAAGACCCGGCAGATAGCAATCAGCCCCAGCATTTT. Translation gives CASSQDPADSNQPQHF.

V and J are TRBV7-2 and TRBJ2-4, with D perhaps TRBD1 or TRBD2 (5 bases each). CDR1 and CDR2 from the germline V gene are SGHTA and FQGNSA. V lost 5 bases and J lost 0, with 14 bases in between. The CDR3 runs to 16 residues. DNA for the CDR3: TGTGCCAGCAGCATCGAACCCGGGACAGCCAAAAACATTCAGTACTTC. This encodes CASSIEPGTAKNIQYF.

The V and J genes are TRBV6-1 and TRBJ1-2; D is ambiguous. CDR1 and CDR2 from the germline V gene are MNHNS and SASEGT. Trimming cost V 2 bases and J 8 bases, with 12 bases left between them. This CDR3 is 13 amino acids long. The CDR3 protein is CASSENSEWGYTF. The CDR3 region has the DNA TGTGCCAGCAGTGAAAATTCGGAGTGGGGCTACACCTTC.

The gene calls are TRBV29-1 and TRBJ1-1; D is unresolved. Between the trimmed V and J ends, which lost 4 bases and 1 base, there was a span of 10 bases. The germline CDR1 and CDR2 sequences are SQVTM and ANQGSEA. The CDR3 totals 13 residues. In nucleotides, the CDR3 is TGCAGCGTTGTGGGTCCCGGGAACACTGAAGCTTTCTTT. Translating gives CSVVGPGNTEAFF.

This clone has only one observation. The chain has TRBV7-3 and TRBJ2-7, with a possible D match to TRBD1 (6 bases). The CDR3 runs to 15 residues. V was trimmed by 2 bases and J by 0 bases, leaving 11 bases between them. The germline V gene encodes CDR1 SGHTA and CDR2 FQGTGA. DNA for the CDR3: TGTGCCAGCAGCTTAGGACAGACCGGCTCCTACGAGCAGTACTTC. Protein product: CASSLGQTGSYEQYF.

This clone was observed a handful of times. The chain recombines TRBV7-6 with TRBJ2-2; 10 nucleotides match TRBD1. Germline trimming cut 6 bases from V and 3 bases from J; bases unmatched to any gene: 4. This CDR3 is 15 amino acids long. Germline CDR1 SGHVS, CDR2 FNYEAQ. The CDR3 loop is CASRGQGKDTGELFF. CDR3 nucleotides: TGTGCCAGCAGGGGACAGGGGAAGGACACCGGGGAGCTGTTTTTT.

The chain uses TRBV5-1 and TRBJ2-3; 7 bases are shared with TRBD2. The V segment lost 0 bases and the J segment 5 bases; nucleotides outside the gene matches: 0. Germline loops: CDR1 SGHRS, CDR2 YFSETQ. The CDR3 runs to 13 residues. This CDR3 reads CASSLGGRDTQYF. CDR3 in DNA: TGCGCCAGCAGCTTGGGCGGGAGAGATACGCAGTATTTT.

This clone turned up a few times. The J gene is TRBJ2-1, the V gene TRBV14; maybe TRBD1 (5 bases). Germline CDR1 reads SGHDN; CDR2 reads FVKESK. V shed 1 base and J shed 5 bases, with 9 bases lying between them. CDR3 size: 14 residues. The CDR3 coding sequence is TGTGCCAGCAGCCAAGCCTACAGGAACAATGAGCAGTTCTTC. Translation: CASSQAYRNNEQFF.

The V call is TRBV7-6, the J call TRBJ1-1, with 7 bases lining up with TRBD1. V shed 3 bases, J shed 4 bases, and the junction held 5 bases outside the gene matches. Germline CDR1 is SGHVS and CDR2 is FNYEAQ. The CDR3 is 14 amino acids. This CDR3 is CASSFTGAGTEAFF. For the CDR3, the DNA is TGTGCCAGCAGCTTTACAGGGGCCGGCACTGAAGCTTTCTTT.

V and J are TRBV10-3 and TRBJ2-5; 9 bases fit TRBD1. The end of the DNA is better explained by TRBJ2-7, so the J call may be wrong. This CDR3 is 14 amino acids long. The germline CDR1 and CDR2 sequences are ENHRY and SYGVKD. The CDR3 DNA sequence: TGTGCCATCAGTCGCCTCGGACAGGGGTACGAGCAGTACTTC. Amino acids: CAISRLGQGYEQYF.

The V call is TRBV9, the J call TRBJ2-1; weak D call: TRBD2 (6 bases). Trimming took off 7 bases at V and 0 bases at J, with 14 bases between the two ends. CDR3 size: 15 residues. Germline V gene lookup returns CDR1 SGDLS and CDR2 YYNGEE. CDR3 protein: CASGRNPDSYNEQFF. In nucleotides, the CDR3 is TGTGCCAGCGGGAGGAACCCAGACTCCTACAATGAGCAGTTCTTC.

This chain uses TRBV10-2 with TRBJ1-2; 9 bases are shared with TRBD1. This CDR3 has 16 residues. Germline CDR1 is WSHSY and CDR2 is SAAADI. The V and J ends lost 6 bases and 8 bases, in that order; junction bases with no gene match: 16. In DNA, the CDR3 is TGCGCCAGCAGCGATAAACCGGGACAGGGTTTAGAGGGCTACACCTTC. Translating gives CASSDKPGQGLEGYTF.

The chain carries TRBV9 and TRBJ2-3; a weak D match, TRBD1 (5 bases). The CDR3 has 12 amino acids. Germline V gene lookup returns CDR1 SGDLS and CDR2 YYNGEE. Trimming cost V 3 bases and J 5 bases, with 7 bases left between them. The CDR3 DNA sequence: TGTGCCAGCAGCGAGACAGAAGATACGCAGTATTTT. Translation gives CASSETEDTQYF.

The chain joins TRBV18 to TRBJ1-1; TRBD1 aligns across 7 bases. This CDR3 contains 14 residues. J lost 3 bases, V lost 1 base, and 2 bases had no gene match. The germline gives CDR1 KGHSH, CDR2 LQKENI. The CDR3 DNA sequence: TGTGCCAGCTCACCACAGGACAGGCACACTGAAGCTTTCTTT. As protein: CASSPQDRHTEAFF.

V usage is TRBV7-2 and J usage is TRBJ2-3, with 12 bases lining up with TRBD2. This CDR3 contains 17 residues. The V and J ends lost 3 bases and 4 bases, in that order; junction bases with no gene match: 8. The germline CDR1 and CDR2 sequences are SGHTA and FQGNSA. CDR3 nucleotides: TGTGCCAGCAGCTTGAGACTAGCGGGAGCTTTAGCAGATACGCAGTATTTT. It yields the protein CASSLRLAGALADTQYF.

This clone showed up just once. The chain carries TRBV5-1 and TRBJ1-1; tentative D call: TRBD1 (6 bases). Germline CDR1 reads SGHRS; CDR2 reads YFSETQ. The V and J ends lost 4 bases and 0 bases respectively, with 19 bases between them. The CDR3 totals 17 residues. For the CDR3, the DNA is TGCGCCAGCAGCCTAAGGTGGGGGGCCCTATTGAACACTGAAGCTTTCTTT. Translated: CASSLRWGALLNTEAFF. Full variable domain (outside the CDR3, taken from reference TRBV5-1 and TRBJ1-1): KAGVTQTPRYLIKTRGQQVTLSCSPISGHRSVSWYQQTPGQGLQFLFEYFSETQRNKGNFPGRFSGRQFSNSRSEMNVSTLELGDSALYLCASSLRWGALLNTEAFFGQGTRLTVV.

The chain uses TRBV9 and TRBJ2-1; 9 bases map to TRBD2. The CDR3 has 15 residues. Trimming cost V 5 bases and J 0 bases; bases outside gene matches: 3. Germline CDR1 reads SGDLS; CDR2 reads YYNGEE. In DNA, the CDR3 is TGTGCCAGCAGTATGACTAGCGGCTCCTACAATGAGCAGTTCTTC. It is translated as CASSMTSGSYNEQFF.

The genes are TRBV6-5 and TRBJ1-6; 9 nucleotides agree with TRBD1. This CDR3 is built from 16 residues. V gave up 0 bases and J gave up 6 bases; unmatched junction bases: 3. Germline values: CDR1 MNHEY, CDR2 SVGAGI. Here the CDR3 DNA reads TGTGCCAGCAGTTACTCGGGGACAGGGCGTAATTCACCCCTCCACTTT. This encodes CASSYSGTGRNSPLHF.

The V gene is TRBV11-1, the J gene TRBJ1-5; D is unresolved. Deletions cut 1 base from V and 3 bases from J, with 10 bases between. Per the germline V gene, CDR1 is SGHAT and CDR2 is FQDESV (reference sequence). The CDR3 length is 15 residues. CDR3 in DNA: TGTGCCAGCAGCTTAGGAGAAGGCCCCAATCAGCCCCAGCATTTT. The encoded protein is CASSLGEGPNQPQHF.

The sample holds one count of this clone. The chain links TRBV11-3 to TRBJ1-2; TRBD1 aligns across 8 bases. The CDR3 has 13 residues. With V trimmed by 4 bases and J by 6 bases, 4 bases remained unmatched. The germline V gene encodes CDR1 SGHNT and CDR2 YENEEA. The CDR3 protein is CASSSTGVDGYTF. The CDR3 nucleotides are TGTGCCAGCAGCTCGACAGGGGTGGATGGCTACACCTTC.

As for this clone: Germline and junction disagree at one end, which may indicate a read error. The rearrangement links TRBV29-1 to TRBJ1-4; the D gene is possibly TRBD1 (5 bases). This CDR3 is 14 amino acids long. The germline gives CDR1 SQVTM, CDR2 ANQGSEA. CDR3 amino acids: CSVTNPGTTEKLFF. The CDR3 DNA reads TGCAGCGTTACTAACCCCGGGACTACTGAAAAACTGTTTTTT.

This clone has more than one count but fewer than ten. The CDR3 DNA reads as TGTGCCAGTAGTATCCGCGGGGGTAACTATGGCTACACCTTC. Translating it yields CASSIRGGNYGYTF. The rearrangement joins TRBV19 to TRBJ1-2, with TRBD1 as a possible D gene (5 bases). Trimming took off 3 bases at V and 1 base at J, with 9 bases between the two ends. Germline V CDR1 and CDR2: LNHDA, SQIVND (reference sequence). The CDR3 consists of 14 residues.

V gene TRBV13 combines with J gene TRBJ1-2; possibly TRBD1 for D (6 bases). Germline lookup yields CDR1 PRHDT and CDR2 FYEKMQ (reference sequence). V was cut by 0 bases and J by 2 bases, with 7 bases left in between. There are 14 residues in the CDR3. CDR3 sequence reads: CASSLGTGNYGYTF. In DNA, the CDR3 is TGTGCCAGCAGCTTAGGAACAGGGAACTATGGCTACACCTTC.

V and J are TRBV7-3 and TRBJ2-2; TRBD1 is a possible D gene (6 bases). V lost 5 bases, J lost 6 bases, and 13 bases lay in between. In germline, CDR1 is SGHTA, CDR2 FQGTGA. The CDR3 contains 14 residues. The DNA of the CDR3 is TGTGCCAGCAGCGCCATACAGGGTTCCGGGGAGCTGTTTTTT. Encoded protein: CASSAIQGSGELFF.

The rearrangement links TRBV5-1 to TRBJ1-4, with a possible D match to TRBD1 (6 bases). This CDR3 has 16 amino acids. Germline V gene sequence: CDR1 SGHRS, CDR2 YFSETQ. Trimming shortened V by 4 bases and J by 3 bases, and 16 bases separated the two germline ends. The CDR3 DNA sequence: TGCGCCAGCAGCCAAGACAGGTCGGGGGCTAATGAAAAACTGTTTTTT. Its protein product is CASSQDRSGANEKLFF.

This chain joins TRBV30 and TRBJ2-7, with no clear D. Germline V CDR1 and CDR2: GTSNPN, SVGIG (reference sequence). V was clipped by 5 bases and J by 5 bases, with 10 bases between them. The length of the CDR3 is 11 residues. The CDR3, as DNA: TGTGCCTGGGAGGCCTACGACGAGCAGTACTTC. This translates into CAWEAYDEQYF.